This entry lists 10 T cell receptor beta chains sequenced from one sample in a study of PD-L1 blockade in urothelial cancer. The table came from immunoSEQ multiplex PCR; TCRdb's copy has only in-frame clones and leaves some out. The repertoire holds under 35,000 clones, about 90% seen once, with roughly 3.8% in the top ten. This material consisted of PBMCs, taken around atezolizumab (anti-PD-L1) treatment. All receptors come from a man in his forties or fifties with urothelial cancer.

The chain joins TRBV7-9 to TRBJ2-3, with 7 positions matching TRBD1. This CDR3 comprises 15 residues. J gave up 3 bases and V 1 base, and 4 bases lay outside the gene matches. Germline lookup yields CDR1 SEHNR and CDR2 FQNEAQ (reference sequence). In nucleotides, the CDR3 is TGTGCCAGCAGCTTAGGAGGGACAGTAACAGATACGCAGTATTTT. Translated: CASSLGGTVTDTQYF.

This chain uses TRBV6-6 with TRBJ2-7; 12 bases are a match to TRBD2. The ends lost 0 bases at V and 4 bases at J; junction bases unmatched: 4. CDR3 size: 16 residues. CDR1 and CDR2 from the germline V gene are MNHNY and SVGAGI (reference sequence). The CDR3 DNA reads TGTGCCAGCAGTTACTCGGAGACTAGCGGGGGATACGAGCAGTACTTC. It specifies CASSYSETSGGYEQYF.

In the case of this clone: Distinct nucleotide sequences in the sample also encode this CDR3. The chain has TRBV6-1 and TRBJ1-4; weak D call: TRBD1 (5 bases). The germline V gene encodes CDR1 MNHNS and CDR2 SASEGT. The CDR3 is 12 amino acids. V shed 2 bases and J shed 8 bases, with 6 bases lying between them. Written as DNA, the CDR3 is TGTGCCAGCAGTGAAAGGGGAGAAAAACTGTTTTTT. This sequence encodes CASSERGEKLFF.

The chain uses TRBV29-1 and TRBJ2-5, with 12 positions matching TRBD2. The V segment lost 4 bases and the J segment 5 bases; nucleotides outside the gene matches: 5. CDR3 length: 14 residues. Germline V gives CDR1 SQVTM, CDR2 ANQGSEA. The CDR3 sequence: CSVGRLAGAETQYF. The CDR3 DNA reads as TGCAGCGTTGGGAGACTAGCGGGAGCGGAGACCCAGTACTTC.

Written as DNA, the CDR3 is TGTGCCAGTAGTATGCTTCCAGGGGGCTACGAGCAGTACTTC. Its translation: CASSMLPGGYEQYF. The V and J genes are TRBV19 and TRBJ2-7, with 7 bases matching TRBD1. This CDR3 contains 14 residues. CDR1 is LNHDA and CDR2 is SQIVND in the germline V gene (reference sequence). With 3 bases clipped from V and 3 bases from J, the junction kept 5 bases outside the gene matches.

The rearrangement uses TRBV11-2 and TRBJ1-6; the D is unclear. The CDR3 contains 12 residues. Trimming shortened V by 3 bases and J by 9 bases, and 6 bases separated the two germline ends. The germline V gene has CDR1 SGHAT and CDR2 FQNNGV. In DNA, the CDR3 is TGTGCCAGCAGCTTCACTCGTTCACCCCTCCACTTT. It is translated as CASSFTRSPLHF.

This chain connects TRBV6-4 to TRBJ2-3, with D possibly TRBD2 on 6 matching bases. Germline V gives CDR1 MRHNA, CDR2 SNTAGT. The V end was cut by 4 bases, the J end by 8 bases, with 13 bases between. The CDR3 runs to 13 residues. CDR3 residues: CASSGSSEGTQYF. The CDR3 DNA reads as TGTGCCAGCAGTGGGTCTAGCGAGGGTACGCAGTATTTT.

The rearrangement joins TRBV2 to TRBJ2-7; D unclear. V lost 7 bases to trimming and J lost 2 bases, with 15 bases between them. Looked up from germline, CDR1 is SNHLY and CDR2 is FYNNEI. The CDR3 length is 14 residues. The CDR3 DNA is TGTGCCAGCACGCTAAACGCCCTTCCCTACGAGCAGTACTTC. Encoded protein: CASTLNALPYEQYF. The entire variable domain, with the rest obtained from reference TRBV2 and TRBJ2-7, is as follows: EPEVTQTPSHQVTQMGQEVILRCVPISNHLYFYWYRQILGQKVEFLVSFYNNEISEKSEIFDDQFSVERPDGSNFTLKIRSTKLEDSAMYFCASTLNALPYEQYFGPGTRLTVT.

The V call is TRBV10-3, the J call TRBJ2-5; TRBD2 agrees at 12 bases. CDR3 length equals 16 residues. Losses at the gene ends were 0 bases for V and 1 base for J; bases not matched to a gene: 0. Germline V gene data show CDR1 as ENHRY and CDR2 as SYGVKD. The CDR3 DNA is TGTGCCATCAGTGAGTCACTAGCGGGGGGCCAAGAGACCCAGTACTTC. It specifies CAISESLAGGQETQYF.

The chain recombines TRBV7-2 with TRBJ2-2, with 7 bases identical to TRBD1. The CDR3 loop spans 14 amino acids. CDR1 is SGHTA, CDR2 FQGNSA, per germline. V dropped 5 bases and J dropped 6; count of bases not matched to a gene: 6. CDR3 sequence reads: CASSTLTGPGELFF. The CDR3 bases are TGTGCCAGCAGCACCCTGACAGGGCCCGGGGAGCTGTTTTTT.